One sample yielded the 13 T cell receptor beta chains listed below, sequenced in a study of graft-versus-host responses after intestinal transplantation. The method was immunoSEQ multiplex PCR; TCRdb's version includes in-frame clones alone and lacks a portion of them. The table lists about 92,000 clones, about 93% of them singletons. For these receptors, no antigen is known. This specimen was unstimulated CD8+ T cells sorted from spleen or lymph node cells, taken before intestinal transplant. The receptor set was obtained from a human donor who received an intestinal transplant.

This chain links TRBV11-2 with TRBJ2-7; D remains ambiguous. The CDR3 extends over 15 amino acids. Germline V CDR1 and CDR2: SGHAT, FQNNGV. With 0 bases removed from V and 0 bases from J, the gap between germline ends came to 9 bases. The CDR3 loop is CASSLDLRYSYEQYF. The CDR3 DNA follows: TGTGCCAGCAGCTTAGACCTCAGGTACTCCTACGAGCAGTACTTC.

The chain recombines TRBV28 with TRBJ1-5, with a possible D match to TRBD1 (5 bases). CDR1 MDHEN and CDR2 SYDVKM come from the germline V gene. The V end was cut by 6 bases, the J end by 9 bases, with 9 bases between. The CDR3 runs 11 residues. This CDR3 is CASRAGWPQHF. CDR3 bases: TGTGCCAGCAGGGCAGGGTGGCCCCAGCATTTT.

This CDR3 reads CASSQAPLTGPLSSTDTQYF. In DNA form, the CDR3 reads TGCGCCAGCAGCCAAGCTCCGCTTACAGGGCCTCTATCTAGCACAGATACGCAGTATTTT. The chain employs TRBV4-1 and TRBJ2-3; TRBD1 might be the D (6 bases). V shed 1 base and J shed 0 bases, with 23 bases lying between them. CDR3 size: 20 residues. Looked up from germline, CDR1 is MGHRA and CDR2 is YSYEKL.

V gene TRBV21-1 combines with J gene TRBJ1-3. TRBV21-1 corresponds to a pseudogene. The CDR3 length is 17 residues. This CDR3 is CASSKRRQANAGNTIYF. The CDR3 bases are TGTGCCAGCAGCAAAAGGCGGCAGGCGAATGCTGGAAACACCATATATTTT.

The J gene is TRBJ1-1, the V gene TRBV7-9; possibly TRBD1 for D (5 bases). Germline V gives CDR1 SEHNR, CDR2 FQNEAQ (reference sequence). The CDR3 is 12 residues long. V was trimmed by 0 bases and J by 7 bases, leaving 6 bases between them. DNA for the CDR3: TGTGCCAGCAGCTTAGCCCAGGGTGAAGCTTTCTTT. Translation: CASSLAQGEAFF.

This chain joins TRBV9 and TRBJ2-1; D might be TRBD2 (6 bases). The length of the CDR3 is 14 residues. Between the trimmed V and J ends, which lost 3 bases and 4 bases, there was a span of 11 bases. CDR1 is SGDLS and CDR2 is YYNGEE in the germline V gene. The CDR3: CASSDGGAYNEQFF. As DNA, the CDR3 is TGTGCCAGCAGCGACGGGGGAGCATACAATGAGCAGTTCTTC.

CDR3 region: CASAIGNQETQYF. Written as DNA, the CDR3 is TGTGCCAGCGCAATAGGGAACCAAGAGACCCAGTACTTC. The gene calls are TRBV9 and TRBJ2-5; D not certain. CDR1 and CDR2 from the germline V gene are SGDLS and YYNGEE. V dropped 7 bases and J dropped 0 bases, with 10 bases sitting between them. The CDR3 extends over 13 amino acids.

The rearrangement joins TRBV13 to TRBJ2-5, with TRBD1 as a possible D gene (6 bases). This CDR3 region has 12 residues. V lost 8 bases, J lost 5 bases, and 12 bases lay in between. The germline gives CDR1 PRHDT, CDR2 FYEKMQ (reference sequence). CDR3 residues: CASGTGSETQYF. In nucleotides, the CDR3 is TGTGCCAGCGGAACAGGGTCGGAGACCCAGTACTTC.

The rearrangement joins TRBV13 to TRBJ2-7, with D possibly TRBD1 on 6 matching bases. The CDR3 has 14 residues. With 5 bases removed from V and 0 bases from J, the gap between germline ends came to 11 bases. The germline CDR1 and CDR2 sequences are PRHDT and FYEKMQ (reference sequence). CDR3 residues: CASSPDRSSYEQYF. The CDR3, as DNA: TGTGCCAGCAGCCCGGACAGAAGCTCCTACGAGCAGTACTTC.

V and J are TRBV11-2 and TRBJ2-4, with TRBD2 matching over 10 bases. This CDR3 is 18 amino acids long. CDR1 and CDR2 from the germline V gene are SGHAT and FQNNGV. The trim removed 0 bases at V and 2 bases at J, leaving 7 bases unmatched. For the CDR3, the DNA is TGTGCCAGCAGCTTAGATCGGGTTAGCGGGAGGACCAAAAACATTCAGTACTTC. Translating it yields CASSLDRVSGRTKNIQYF. The full variable domain, its missing parts supplied by reference TRBV11-2 and TRBJ2-4, is EAGVAQSPRYKIIEKRQSVAFWCNPISGHATLYWYQQILGQGPKLLIQFQNNGVVDDSQLPKDRFSAERLKGVDSTLKIQPAKLEDSAVYLCASSLDRVSGRTKNIQYFGAGTRLSVL.

This clone was recorded once. V gene TRBV6-5 combines with J gene TRBJ2-2; the D gene is possibly TRBD1 (5 bases). Germline-derived CDR1 and CDR2 are MNHEY and SVGAGI. CDR3 length: 14 amino acids. Trimming left V 2 bases short and J 6 bases short, with 10 bases between. The CDR3 protein is CASSYQGFPGELFF. The CDR3 DNA is TGTGCCAGCAGTTACCAGGGATTCCCCGGGGAGCTGTTTTTT.

This chain connects TRBV5-5 to TRBJ1-1; D remains unclear. The CDR3 is 16 amino acids. Trimming removed 0 bases at V and 4 bases at J, with 16 bases between. The germline CDR1 and CDR2 sequences are SGHKS and YYEKEE (reference sequence). In DNA form, the CDR3 reads TGTGCCAGCAGCTTGGTGTGCTTCTTCCAGATCACTGAAGCTTTCTTT. This encodes CASSLVCFFQITEAFF.

This sequence joins TRBV15 and TRBJ2-3, with 8 positions matching TRBD2. CDR1 and CDR2 from the germline V gene are LNHNV and YYDKDF (reference sequence). This CDR3 region has 17 residues. Trimming at V came to 3 bases and at J to 5 bases, leaving 13 bases not matched to a gene. The CDR3 protein is CATSRGPIAGKKDTQYF. The CDR3 nucleotides are TGTGCCACCAGCAGGGGCCCTATAGCGGGAAAAAAAGATACGCAGTATTTT.